These T cell receptor beta chains were read from a single sample in a study of cytomegalovirus exposure and HLA in healthy donors. The data were produced by immunoSEQ multiplex PCR, yet TCRdb's version contains in-frame clones alone and is incomplete. The sample lists some 130,000 clones; 66% were seen once. Sequenced: PBMCs. These receptors all stem from a human donor in good health. CDR3s leave out the opening cysteine and the closing phenylalanine or tryptophan. Only some rows state a clone size, as once, few, many or a class for expanded clones.

j_gene | abundance | v_gene | CDR3aa
TRBJ2-7 | once | TRBV7-9 | ASSYDRGSYEQY
TRBJ2-7 | few | TRBV13 | ASSLGGTSGRAKQY
TRBJ2-3 | once | TRBV6-4 | ASSSTSGTDTQY
TRBJ2-5 | few | TRBV29-1 | SASSGETQY
TRBJ1-2 | few | TRBV18 | ASSPPGGNYGYT
TRBJ2-3 | - | TRBV9 | ASSVAPTSGPIRRDTDTQY
TRBJ2-3 | - | TRBV5-1 | ASSFGAGSGDTQY
TRBJ2-1 | - | TRBV6-6 | ASSYTGADYNEQF
TRBJ1-2 | once | TRBV27 | ASSLSEGSRTVDGYT
TRBJ2-1 | - | TRBV5-1 | ASSLAGVRNEQF
TRBJ2-1 | - | TRBV29-1 | SVLNEQF
TRBJ1-1 | - | TRBV11-2 | ASSRDDRGTEAF
TRBJ2-4 | - | TRBV4-1 | ASSQVLAKNIQY
TRBJ2-5 | - | TRBV27 | ASSPGVQETQY
TRBJ2-7 | - | TRBV6-1 | ASSAGRTGQSYEQY
TRBJ2-1 | - | TRBV5-1 | ASTLQGAYNEQF
TRBJ1-5 | - | TRBV5-1 | ASSQNGGDSNQPQH
TRBJ2-1 | - | TRBV19 | ASSTQAGSSYNEQF
TRBJ1-3 | - | TRBV27 | ASSPSVRNTIY
TRBJ2-5 | - | TRBV7-6 | ASSLDRVVAETQY
TRBJ2-3 | - | TRBV28 | ASSLEGTNLDTQY
TRBJ2-2 | few | TRBV2 | ASSEITGSKNTGELF
TRBJ1-1 | - | TRBV5-6 | ASSFTGGSTLNTEAF
TRBJ2-3 | few | TRBV5-1 | ASSLEDSRTDTQY
TRBJ1-5 | - | TRBV28 | ASSLFPVAGNQPQH
TRBJ2-7 | - | TRBV9 | ASSVGDLGGEQY
TRBJ1-4 | - | TRBV2 | ASRANRAGREKLF
TRBJ2-1 | - | TRBV5-1 | ASSLGQTSYNEQF
TRBJ2-1 | - | TRBV9 | ASSVVGINNNEQF
TRBJ1-2 | - | TRBV20-1 | SARTVIGYT
TRBJ1-2 | - | TRBV27 | ASGFRGRYGYT
TRBJ2-1 | - | TRBV5-1 | ASSLLAGRDNEQF
TRBJ2-5 | - | TRBV14 | ASSQGTGQETQY
TRBJ1-5 | - | TRBV18 | ASSPKNNQPQH
TRBJ2-5 | - | TRBV12-5 | ASGISGVQETQY
TRBJ1-4 | - | TRBV27 | ASSLGQGNEKLF
- | - | TRBV5-1 | ASSSLGARGRSYEQY
TRBJ2-7 | few | TRBV11-2 | ASSSTGQRAGGYEQY
TRBJ1-5 | - | TRBV6-1 | ASSEVGQGWNQPQH
TRBJ1-4 | - | TRBV7-9 | ASSRPGQEGANEKLF
TRBJ1-2 | - | TRBV12-5 | ASGLARGWLGYT
TRBJ2-3 | few | TRBV7-2 | ASSLGGQGADTQY
TRBJ1-4 | few | TRBV28 | ASTTIGEGNEKLF
TRBJ1-1 | - | TRBV5-1 | ASSLRTVNTEAF
TRBJ2-5 | few | TRBV11-3 | ASSLSGEGPFETQY
TRBJ1-1 | - | TRBV5-1 | ASSLTGGDAEAF
TRBJ2-3 | - | TRBV28 | ATQSGTDTQY
TRBJ2-7 | once | TRBV29-1 | SVETPWEQY
TRBJ1-3 | - | TRBV28 | ASSLWGGFSGNTIY
TRBJ1-5 | - | TRBV28 | ASSFARTAHNQPQH
TRBJ2-3 | - | TRBV7-9 | ASSGTGGDTQY
TRBJ1-4 | few | TRBV2 | ASSEMDRGFGTNEKLF
TRBJ2-2 | - | TRBV6-4 | ASSQAGGFTGELF
TRBJ2-5 | few | TRBV6-1 | ASSDYRATETQY
TRBJ1-1 | - | TRBV19 | ASSMRGGQGNTEAF
TRBJ2-5 | - | TRBV25-1 | ASSPRQVRETQY
TRBJ2-1 | - | TRBV4-1 | ASSRSLAVYNEQF
TRBJ1-1 | few | TRBV5-1 | ASSLAGTGNTEAF